This T cell receptor beta chain was captured in a study of response to subunit inactivated influenza vaccine. This clonotype was found a few times. In TCRdb, the RT-PCR reads were re-called with MiXCR into one record per CDR3 protein. The sample has around 790,000 distinct CDR3 sequences; less than 25% are singletons. The CDR3 covers 14 residues. Germline loops: CDR1 SGHKS, CDR2 YYEKEE (reference sequence). The ends lost 4 bases at V and 1 base at J; junction bases unmatched: 5. Sequences were derived from PBMCs from blood, sampled roughly 5 days after vaccination. This receptor was obtained from a man in his forties or fifties who received an inactivated influenza vaccine. The genes are TRBV5-5 and TRBJ2-7; 7 bases are shared with TRBD1. CDR3 in DNA: TGTGCCAGCAGCATCGGACAGGAGTCCTACGAGCAGTACTTC. This codes for CASSIGQESYEQYF.